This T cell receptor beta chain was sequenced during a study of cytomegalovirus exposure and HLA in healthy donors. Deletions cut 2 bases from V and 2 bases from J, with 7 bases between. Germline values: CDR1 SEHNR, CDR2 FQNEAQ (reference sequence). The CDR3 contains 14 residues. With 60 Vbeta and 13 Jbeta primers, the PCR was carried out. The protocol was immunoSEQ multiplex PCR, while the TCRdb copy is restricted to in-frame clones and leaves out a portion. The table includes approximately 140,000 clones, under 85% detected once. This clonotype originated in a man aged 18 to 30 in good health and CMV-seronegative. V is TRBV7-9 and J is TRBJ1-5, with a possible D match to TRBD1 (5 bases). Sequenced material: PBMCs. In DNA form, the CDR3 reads TGTGCCAGCAGCTTATCGGGGGGCAATCAGCCCCAGCATTTT. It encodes CASSLSGGNQPQHF.